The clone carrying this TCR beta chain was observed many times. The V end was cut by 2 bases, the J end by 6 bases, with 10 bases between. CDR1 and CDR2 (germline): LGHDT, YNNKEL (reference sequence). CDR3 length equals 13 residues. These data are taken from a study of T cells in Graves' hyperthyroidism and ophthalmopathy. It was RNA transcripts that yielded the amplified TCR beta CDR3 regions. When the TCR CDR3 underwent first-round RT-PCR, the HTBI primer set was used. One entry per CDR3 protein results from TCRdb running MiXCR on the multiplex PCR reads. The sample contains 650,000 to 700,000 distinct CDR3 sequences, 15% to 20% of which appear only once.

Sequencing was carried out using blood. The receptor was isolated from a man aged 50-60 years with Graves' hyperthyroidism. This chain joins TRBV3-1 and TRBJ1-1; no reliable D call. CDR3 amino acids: CASSQHRQSEAFF. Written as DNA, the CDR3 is TGTGCCAGCAGCCAACATAGGCAATCTGAAGCTTTCTTT.